The rows below give T cell receptor beta chains drawn from one sample of a study of blood T cell repertoires in COVID-19. The protocol was immunoSEQ multiplex PCR, while the TCRdb copy is restricted to in-frame clones and leaves out a portion. Of just over 300,000 clones listed, just over 85% were seen once; the top ten hold roughly 4%. Sequencing was done on a sample of PBMCs or T cells enriched from blood (not recorded which). The source is a man younger than 45 who had recovered from COVID-19. Both conserved end residues are part of each CDR3. Fields, in order: clone size, J gene, V gene, D gene, CDR3 DNA, CDR3 protein. A D gene is named only where the DNA matches it firmly. Rows may omit the clone size; those that give it use once, few, many or a size class.

>once|TRBJ2-5|TRBV5-5|TRBD2
TGTGCCAGCAGCTTGACCCCGACTAGCGCCGCCCAAGAGACCCAGTACTTC
CASSLTPTSAAQETQYF
>few|TRBJ1-4|TRBV5-1|TRBD1
TGCGCCAGCAGCCTGACAGGGGGCGGTGAAAAACTGTTTTTT
CASSLTGGGEKLFF
>NA|TRBJ1-4|TRBV24-1|TRBD1
TGTGCCACCAGTGATCCAAGGGGGCCAGGGGAAAAACTGTTTTTT
CATSDPRGPGEKLFF
>once|TRBJ2-6|TRBV5-1|NA
TGCGCCAGCAGCTTGGTGAGGAACAAGCCTGGGGCCAACGTCCTGACTTTC
CASSLVRNKPGANVLTF
>NA|TRBJ1-1|TRBV11-2|TRBD1
TGTGCCAGCAGCTTAGATTTGGGACAGGCCACTGAAGCTTTCTTT
CASSLDLGQATEAFF
>NA|TRBJ2-2|TRBV10-2|NA
TGCGCCAGCAAAGGAAGCGACACCGGGGAGCTGTTTTTT
CASKGSDTGELFF
>once|TRBJ2-1|TRBV24-1|NA
TGTGCCACCAGTGGCAGGGTGGGCTCCTACAATGAGCAGTTCTTC
CATSGRVGSYNEQFF
>once|TRBJ1-4|TRBV28|TRBD1
TGTGCCAGCAGTTTCGAGACAGGGCCGTGGGAAAAACTGTTTTTT
CASSFETGPWEKLFF
>NA|TRBJ2-4|TRBV2|NA
TGTGCCAGCAGTGTTGGGGGGAACGCCAAAAACATTCAGTACTTC
CASSVGGNAKNIQYF
>once|TRBJ2-7|TRBV12-5|NA
TGTGCTAGTGGTTTGGAAGGGTTGGGGGGCTTC
CASGLEGLGGF
>NA|TRBJ1-1|TRBV29-1|TRBD1
TGCAGCGCCCCGGGACAGGGGCTCACTGAAGCTTTCTTT
CSAPGQGLTEAFF
>few|TRBJ1-5|TRBV21-1|NA
TGTGCCAGCGAAATCCCCGGCGGGGTTAGCAATCAGCCCCAGCATTTT
CASEIPGGVSNQPQHF
>NA|TRBJ1-6|TRBV7-9|NA
TGTGCCAGCAGCCCGCCGGGGGGGGCTTCTTTTTCACCCCTCCACTTT
CASSPPGGASFSPLHF
>NA|TRBJ1-6|TRBV27|TRBD1
TGTGCCAGCAGGACAGGGGCAAATTCACCCCTCCACTTT
CASRTGANSPLHF
>NA|TRBJ2-7|TRBV27|NA
TGTGCCAGCAGTTGGGCCCGACATAACTACGAGCAGTACTTC
CASSWARHNYEQYF
>NA|TRBJ2-4|TRBV15|TRBD1
TGTGCCACCAGCAGGCCGGGACAGGGATCCCTTTACATTCAGTACTTC
CATSRPGQGSLYIQYF
>once|TRBJ2-1|TRBV5-1|NA
TGCGCCAGCAGCTCCAAGGACAGCCTTTACAATGAGCAGTTCTTC
CASSSKDSLYNEQFF
>NA|TRBJ2-5|TRBV11-3|NA
TGTGCCAGCAGCGGACACATAGGGAAGACCCAGTACTTC
CASSGHIGKTQYF
>NA|TRBJ1-5|TRBV28|TRBD1
TGTGCCAGCAGTTGGGACAGGGACCAGCCCCAGCATTTT
CASSWDRDQPQHF
>NA|TRBJ2-1|TRBV24-1|NA
TGTGCCACCAGTGACTCGGACAGTTGGGCCAATGAGCAGTTCTTC
CATSDSDSWANEQFF
>NA|TRBJ1-1|TRBV7-6|NA
TGTGCCAGCAGCCCCTACGGGGGAAACACTGAAGCTTTCTTT
CASSPYGGNTEAFF
>NA|TRBJ1-4|TRBV13|TRBD1
TGTGCCAGCAGCACCCAGGGGGCCCGGCCTAATGAAAAACTGTTTTTT
CASSTQGARPNEKLFF
>NA|TRBJ2-7|TRBV5-1|NA
TGCGCCAGCAGCTTCCTTTTGGGCTCTGTGTACGAGCAGTACTTC
CASSFLLGSVYEQYF
>NA|TRBJ1-1|TRBV19|TRBD1
TGTGCCAGTAGTACATACCGGGACAGGGGGGGAGCTTTCTTT
CASSTYRDRGGAFF
>NA|TRBJ2-1|TRBV3-1/TRBV3-2|TRBD1
TGTGCCAGTAATACAGGGGCAGGTGAGCAGTTCTTC
CASNTGAGEQFF
>few|TRBJ2-1|TRBV7-2|NA
TGTGCCAGCAGTAACAGGGCCAGCTCCTACAATGAGCAGTTCTTC
CASSNRASSYNEQFF
>NA|TRBJ1-5|TRBV6-6|NA
TGTGCCAGCGGGCCGTTTCAGCCCCAGCATTTT
CASGPFQPQHF
>NA|TRBJ2-5|TRBV7-9|TRBD1
TGTGCCAGCAGCTCGGGACAGGGCCGAGAGACCCAGTACTTC
CASSSGQGRETQYF
>NA|TRBJ1-2|TRBV7-9|NA
TGTGCCAGCAGCTTAGACGGTAACTATGGCTACACCTTC
CASSLDGNYGYTF
>NA|TRBJ2-7|TRBV24-1|TRBD1
TGTGCCACCAGTTTAGAGGGGGCCTTAGCCTACGAGCAGTACTTC
CATSLEGALAYEQYF
>NA|TRBJ1-4|TRBV11-2|TRBD1
TGTGCCAGCAGCCCGGACAGGGATTACGGGAAACTGTTTTTT
CASSPDRDYGKLFF
>NA|TRBJ2-1|TRBV7-6|NA
TGTGCCAGCAGCTCCGTCCCCGGGGAGTACGCCTACAATGAGCAGTTCTTC
CASSSVPGEYAYNEQFF
>NA|TRBJ2-2|TRBV5-1|NA
TGCGCCAGCAGCTTGGGAGGGCCAGGCGGGGAGCTGTTTTTT
CASSLGGPGGELFF
>NA|TRBJ2-3|TRBV6-5|NA
TGTGCCAGCAGCCTAGGGACAACTAGCACAGATACGCAGTATTTT
CASSLGTTSTDTQYF
>NA|TRBJ1-6|TRBV5-1|NA
TGCGCCAGCAGCCCCACAGTGAGCGGGTTGCCCCTCCACTTT
CASSPTVSGLPLHF
>NA|TRBJ2-5|TRBV5-6|NA
TGTGCCAGCAGCTTCGGACTTGCGACCCAGTACTTC
CASSFGLATQYF
>NA|TRBJ1-1|TRBV5-1|NA
TGCGCCAGCAGCTTGGTCCCTTCGGTGAACACTGAAGCTTTCTTT
CASSLVPSVNTEAFF